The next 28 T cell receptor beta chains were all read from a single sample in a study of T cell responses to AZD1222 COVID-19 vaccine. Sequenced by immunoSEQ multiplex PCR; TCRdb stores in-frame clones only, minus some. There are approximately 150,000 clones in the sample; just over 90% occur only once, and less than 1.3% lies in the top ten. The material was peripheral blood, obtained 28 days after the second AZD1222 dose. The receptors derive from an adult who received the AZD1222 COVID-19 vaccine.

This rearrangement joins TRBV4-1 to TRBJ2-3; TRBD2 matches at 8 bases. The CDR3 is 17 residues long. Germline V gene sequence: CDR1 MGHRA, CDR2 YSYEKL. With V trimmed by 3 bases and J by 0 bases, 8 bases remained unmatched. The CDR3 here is CASSHARGGQSTDTQYF. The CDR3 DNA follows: TGCGCCAGCAGCCACGCTCGGGGGGGCCAGAGCACAGATACGCAGTATTTT.

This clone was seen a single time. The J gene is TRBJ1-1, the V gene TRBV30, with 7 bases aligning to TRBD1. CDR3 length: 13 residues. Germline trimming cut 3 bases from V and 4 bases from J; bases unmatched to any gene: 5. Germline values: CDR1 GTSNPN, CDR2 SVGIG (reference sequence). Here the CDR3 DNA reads TGTGCCTGGAGAAGACAGGGACCCACTGAAGCTTTCTTT. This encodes CAWRRQGPTEAFF.

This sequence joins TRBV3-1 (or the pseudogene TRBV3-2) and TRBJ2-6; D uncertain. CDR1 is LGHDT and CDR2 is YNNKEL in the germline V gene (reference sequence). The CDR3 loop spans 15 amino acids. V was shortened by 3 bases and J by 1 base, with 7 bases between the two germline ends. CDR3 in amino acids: CASSHWLSGANVLTF. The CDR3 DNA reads TGTGCCAGCAGCCACTGGTTATCTGGGGCCAACGTCCTGACTTTC.

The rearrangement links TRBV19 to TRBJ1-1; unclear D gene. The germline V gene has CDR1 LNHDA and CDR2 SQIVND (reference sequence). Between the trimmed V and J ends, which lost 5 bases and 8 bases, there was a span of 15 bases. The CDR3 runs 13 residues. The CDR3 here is CASSLLGFEEAFF. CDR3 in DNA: TGTGCCAGTAGTCTGCTTGGGTTTGAGGAAGCTTTCTTT. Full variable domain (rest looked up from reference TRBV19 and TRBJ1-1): DGGITQSPKYLFRKEGQNVTLSCEQNLNHDAMYWYRQDPGQGLRLIYYSQIVNDFQKGDIAEGYSVSREKKESFPLTVTSAQKNPTAFYLCASSLLGFEEAFFGQGTRLTVV.

CDR3 sequence: CASSLDFLAGGPREQFF. The CDR3, as DNA: TGTGCCAGCAGCTTAGACTTTCTAGCGGGGGGGCCAAGGGAGCAGTTCTTC. The chain links TRBV7-2 to TRBJ2-1; 12 bases map to TRBD2. This CDR3 is 17 amino acids long. V shed 1 base, J shed 10 bases, and the junction held 11 bases outside the gene matches. CDR1 and CDR2 from the germline V gene are SGHTA and FQGNSA. Looking up the rest from reference TRBV7-2 and TRBJ2-1 gives the full variable domain: GAGVSQSPSNKVTEKGKDVELRCDPISGHTALYWYRQSLGQGLEFLIYFQGNSAPDKSGLPSDRFSAERTGGSVSTLTIQRTQQEDSAVYLCASSLDFLAGGPREQFFGPGTRLTVL.

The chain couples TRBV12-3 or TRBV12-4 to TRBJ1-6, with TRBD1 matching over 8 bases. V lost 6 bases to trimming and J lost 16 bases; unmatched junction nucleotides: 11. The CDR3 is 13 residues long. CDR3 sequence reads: CASSSRGQVTLHF. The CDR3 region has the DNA TGTGCCAGCAGCTCCCGGGGACAGGTTACGCTCCACTTT.

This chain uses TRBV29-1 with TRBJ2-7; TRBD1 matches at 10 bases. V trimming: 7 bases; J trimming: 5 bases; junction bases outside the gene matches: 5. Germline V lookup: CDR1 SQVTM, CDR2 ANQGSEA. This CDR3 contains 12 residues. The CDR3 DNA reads TGCAGCGCCCTGACAGGGGGCCACGAGCAGTACTTC. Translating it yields CSALTGGHEQYF.

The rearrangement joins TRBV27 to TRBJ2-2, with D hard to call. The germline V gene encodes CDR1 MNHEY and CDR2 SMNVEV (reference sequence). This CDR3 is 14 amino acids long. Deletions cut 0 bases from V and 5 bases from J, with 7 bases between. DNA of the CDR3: TGTGCCAGCAGTTTATCGCTCGCAACCGGGGAGCTGTTTTTT. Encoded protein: CASSLSLATGELFF.

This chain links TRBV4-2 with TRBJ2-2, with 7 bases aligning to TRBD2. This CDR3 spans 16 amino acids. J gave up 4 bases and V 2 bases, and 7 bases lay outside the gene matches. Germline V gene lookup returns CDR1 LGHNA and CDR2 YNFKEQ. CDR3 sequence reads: CASSQPAGVGTGELFF. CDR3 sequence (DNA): TGTGCCAGCAGCCAACCGGCGGGGGTGGGCACCGGGGAGCTGTTTTTT.

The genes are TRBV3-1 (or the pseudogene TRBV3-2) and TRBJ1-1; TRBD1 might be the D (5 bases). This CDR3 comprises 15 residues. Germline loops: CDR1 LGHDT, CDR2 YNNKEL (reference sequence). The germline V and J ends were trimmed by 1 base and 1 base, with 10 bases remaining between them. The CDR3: CASSQVGGPNTEAFF. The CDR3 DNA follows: TGTGCCAGCAGCCAAGTGGGGGGTCCGAACACTGAAGCTTTCTTT.

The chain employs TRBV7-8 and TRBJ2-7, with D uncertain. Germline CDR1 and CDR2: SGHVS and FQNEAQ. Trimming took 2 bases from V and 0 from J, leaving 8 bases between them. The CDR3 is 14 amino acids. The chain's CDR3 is CASSLPDNSYEQYF. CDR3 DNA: TGTGCCAGCAGCTTACCCGACAACTCCTACGAGCAGTACTTC.

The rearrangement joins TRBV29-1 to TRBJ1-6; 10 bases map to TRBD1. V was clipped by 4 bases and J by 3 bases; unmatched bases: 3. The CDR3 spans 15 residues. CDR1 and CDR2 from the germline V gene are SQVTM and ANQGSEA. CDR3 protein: CSVVGQGYYNSPLHF. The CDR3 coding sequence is TGCAGCGTTGTGGGACAGGGGTACTATAATTCACCCCTCCACTTT.

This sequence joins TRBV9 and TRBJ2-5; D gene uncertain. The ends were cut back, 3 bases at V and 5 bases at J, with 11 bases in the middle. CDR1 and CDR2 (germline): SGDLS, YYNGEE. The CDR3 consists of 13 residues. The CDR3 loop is CASSARLGETQYF. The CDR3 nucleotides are TGTGCCAGCAGCGCCAGGTTGGGTGAGACCCAGTACTTC.

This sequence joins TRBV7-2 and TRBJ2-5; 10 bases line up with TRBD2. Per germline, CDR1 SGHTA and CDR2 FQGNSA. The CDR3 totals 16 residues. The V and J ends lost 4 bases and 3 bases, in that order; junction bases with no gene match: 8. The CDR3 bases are TGTGCCAGCAGCTGGGTGGGACTAGCGAGAGAAGAGACCCAGTACTTC. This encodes CASSWVGLAREETQYF. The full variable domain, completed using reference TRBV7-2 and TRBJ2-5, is GAGVSQSPSNKVTEKGKDVELRCDPISGHTALYWYRQSLGQGLEFLIYFQGNSAPDKSGLPSDRFSAERTGGSVSTLTIQRTQQEDSAVYLCASSWVGLAREETQYFGPGTRLLVL.

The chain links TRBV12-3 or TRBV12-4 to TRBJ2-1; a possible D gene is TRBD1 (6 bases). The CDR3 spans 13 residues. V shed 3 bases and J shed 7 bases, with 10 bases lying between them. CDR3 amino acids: CASSLVRGNEQFF. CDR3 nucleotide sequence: TGTGCCAGCAGTTTGGTTAGGGGGAATGAGCAGTTCTTC.

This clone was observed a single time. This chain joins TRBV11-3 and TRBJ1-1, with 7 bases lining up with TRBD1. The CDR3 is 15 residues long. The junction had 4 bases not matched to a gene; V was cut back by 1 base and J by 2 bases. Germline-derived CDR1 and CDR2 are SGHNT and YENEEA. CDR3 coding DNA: TGTGCCAGCAGCTTAGTAGGGACAGAAAACACTGAAGCTTTCTTT. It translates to CASSLVGTENTEAFF.

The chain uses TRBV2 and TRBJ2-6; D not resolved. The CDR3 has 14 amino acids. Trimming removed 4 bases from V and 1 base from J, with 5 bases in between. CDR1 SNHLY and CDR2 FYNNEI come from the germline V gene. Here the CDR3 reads CASSVRSGANVLTF. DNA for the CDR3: TGTGCCAGCAGTGTCCGGTCTGGGGCCAACGTCCTGACTTTC.

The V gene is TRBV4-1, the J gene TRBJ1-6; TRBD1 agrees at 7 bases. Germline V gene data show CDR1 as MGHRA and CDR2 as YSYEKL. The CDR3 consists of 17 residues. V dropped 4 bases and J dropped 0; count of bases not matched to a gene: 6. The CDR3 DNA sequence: TGCGCCAGCAGCCTCAGGGACAGCGTCTCCTATAATTCACCCCTCCACTTT. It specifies CASSLRDSVSYNSPLHF.

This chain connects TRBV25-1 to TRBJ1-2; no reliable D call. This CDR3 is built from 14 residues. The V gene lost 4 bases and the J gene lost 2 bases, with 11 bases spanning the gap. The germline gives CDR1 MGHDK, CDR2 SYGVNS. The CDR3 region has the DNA TGTGCCAGCAGTGGGCAGGCCTACAACTATGGCTACACCTTC. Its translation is CASSGQAYNYGYTF.

The CDR3 DNA reads TGTGCCAGCAACGATAAATTTGGACAGCAGGAGACCCAGTACTTC. Amino acids: CASNDKFGQQETQYF. The chain employs TRBV14 and TRBJ2-5; D may be TRBD1 (6 bases). V was pared by 7 bases and J by 5 bases, with 20 bases between. In germline, CDR1 is SGHDN, CDR2 FVKESK. The CDR3 loop spans 15 amino acids. The full variable domain, with the rest looked up from reference TRBV14 and TRBJ2-5, is EAGVTQFPSHSVIEKGQTVTLRCDPISGHDNLYWYRRVMGKEIKFLLHFVKESKQDESGMPNNRFLAERTGGTYSTLKVQPAELEDSGVYFCASNDKFGQQETQYFGPGTRLLVL.

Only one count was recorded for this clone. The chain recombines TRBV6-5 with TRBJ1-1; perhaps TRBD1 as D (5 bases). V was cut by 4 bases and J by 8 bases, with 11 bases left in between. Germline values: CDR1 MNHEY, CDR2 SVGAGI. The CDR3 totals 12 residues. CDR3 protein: CASSSTWGEAFF. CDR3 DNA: TGTGCCAGCAGTTCGACATGGGGGGAAGCTTTCTTT.

The CDR3 protein is CASQSDSGHRETQYF. CDR3 in DNA: TGTGCCAGCCAATCGGATAGCGGGCATAGGGAGACCCAGTACTTC. This chain uses TRBV2 with TRBJ2-5; 7 bases are a match to TRBD2. Germline loops: CDR1 SNHLY, CDR2 FYNNEI. The CDR3 is made up of 15 amino acids. Losses at the gene ends were 8 bases for V and 5 bases for J; bases not matched to a gene: 14.

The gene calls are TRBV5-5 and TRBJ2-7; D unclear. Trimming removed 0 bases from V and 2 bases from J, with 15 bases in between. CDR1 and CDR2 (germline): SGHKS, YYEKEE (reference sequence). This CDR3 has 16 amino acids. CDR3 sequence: CASSLAVSSPAYEQYF. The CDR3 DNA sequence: TGTGCCAGCAGCTTGGCTGTCAGTTCCCCCGCCTACGAGCAGTACTTC.

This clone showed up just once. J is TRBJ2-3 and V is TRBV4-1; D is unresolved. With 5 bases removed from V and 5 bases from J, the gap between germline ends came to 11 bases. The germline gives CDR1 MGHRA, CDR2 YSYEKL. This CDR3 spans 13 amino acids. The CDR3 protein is CASSSYGRDTQYF. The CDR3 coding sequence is TGCGCCAGCAGCTCCTATGGAAGAGATACGCAGTATTTT.

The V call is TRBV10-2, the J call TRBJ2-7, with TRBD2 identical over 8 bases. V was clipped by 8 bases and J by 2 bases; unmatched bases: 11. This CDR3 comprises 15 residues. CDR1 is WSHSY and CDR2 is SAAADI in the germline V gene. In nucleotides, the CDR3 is TGCGCCAGCCTTACCGGGGGGGGCGCCCCCTACGAGCAGTACTTC. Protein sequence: CASLTGGGAPYEQYF.

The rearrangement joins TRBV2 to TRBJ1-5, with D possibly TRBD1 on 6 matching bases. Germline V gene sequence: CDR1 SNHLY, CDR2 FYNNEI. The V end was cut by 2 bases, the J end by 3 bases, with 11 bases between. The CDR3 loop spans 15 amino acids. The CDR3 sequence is CASSELTGNNQPQHF. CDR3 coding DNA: TGTGCCAGCAGTGAATTAACAGGGAACAATCAGCCCCAGCATTTT.

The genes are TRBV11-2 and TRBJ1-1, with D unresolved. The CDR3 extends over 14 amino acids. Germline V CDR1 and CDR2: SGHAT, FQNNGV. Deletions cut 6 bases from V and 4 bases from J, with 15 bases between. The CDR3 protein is CASRQTGISTEAFF. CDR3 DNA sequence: TGTGCCAGCAGGCAAACGGGGATATCCACTGAAGCTTTCTTT.

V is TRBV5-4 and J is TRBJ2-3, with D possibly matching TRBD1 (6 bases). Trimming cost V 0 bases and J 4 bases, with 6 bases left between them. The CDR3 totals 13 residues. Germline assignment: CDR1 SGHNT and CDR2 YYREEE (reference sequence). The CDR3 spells CASSLEGADTQYF. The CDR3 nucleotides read TGTGCCAGCAGCTTGGAGGGGGCAGATACGCAGTATTTT.